One sample yielded the 27 T cell receptor beta chains listed below, sequenced in a study of hypomethylating agent response in myelodysplastic syndrome. The table came from immunoSEQ multiplex PCR; TCRdb's copy has only in-frame clones and leaves some out. The data show about 10,000 clones, with approximately 86% seen just once and roughly 4.2% held by the top ten. The sequencing used bone marrow, collected before or after starting hypomethylating agent treatment for myelodysplastic syndrome (not recorded which). These receptors all stem from a human donor with myelodysplastic syndrome.

This chain joins TRBV13 and TRBJ1-1; D is uncertain. This CDR3 spans 16 amino acids. The germline V gene has CDR1 PRHDT and CDR2 FYEKMQ (reference sequence). V lost 7 bases to trimming and J lost 6 bases, with 24 bases between them. Here the CDR3 DNA reads TGTGCCAGCATTACTACATTGGGCCTGGGCGGATCTGAAGCTTTCTTT. Residues: CASITTLGLGGSEAFF.

The chain combines TRBV4-1 with TRBJ2-3, with TRBD2 matching 9 bases. The V gene's germline CDR1 is MGHRA and CDR2 YSYEKL. There are 17 residues in the CDR3. With 1 base clipped from V and 6 bases from J, the junction kept 11 bases outside the gene matches. The CDR3 nucleotides are TGCGCCAGCAGCCAAGTCGGGCTAGCGGGGCGATATGATACGCAGTATTTT. Amino acid sequence: CASSQVGLAGRYDTQYF.

This rearrangement joins TRBV28 to TRBJ1-4, with a possible D match to TRBD1 (5 bases). Germline CDR1 MDHEN, CDR2 SYDVKM. The CDR3 sequence is 15 residues long. Trimming stripped 0 bases from V and 3 bases from J, with 8 bases between. CDR3 in amino acids: CASSLWGRANEKLFF. CDR3 coding DNA: TGTGCCAGCAGTTTATGGGGCAGGGCTAATGAAAAACTGTTTTTT.

The V gene is TRBV9, the J gene TRBJ2-1; D perhaps matches TRBD2 (6 bases). The V end lost 0 bases, the J end lost 12 bases, and 16 bases lay between the germline ends. CDR1 is SGDLS, CDR2 YYNGEE, per germline. This CDR3 has 14 amino acids. In DNA, the CDR3 is TGTGCCAGCAGCGTAGTGAGCCCGGGAGATAGGCAGTTCTTC. Protein: CASSVVSPGDRQFF.

V is TRBV7-9 and J is TRBJ2-2; TRBD2 agrees at 8 bases. The V and J ends lost 6 bases and 3 bases, in that order; junction bases with no gene match: 6. Germline V CDR1 and CDR2: SEHNR, FQNEAQ (reference sequence). The CDR3 is 15 residues long. This CDR3 is CASRPGGAYTGELFF. The CDR3 DNA is TGTGCCAGCAGACCCGGGGGGGCCTACACCGGGGAGCTGTTTTTT.

The chain uses TRBV5-4 and TRBJ2-7; a weak D match, TRBD1 (6 bases). Between the trimmed V and J ends, which lost 4 bases and 2 bases, there was a span of 16 bases. Germline CDR1 SGHNT, CDR2 YYREEE (reference sequence). The CDR3 runs to 15 residues. DNA for the CDR3: TGTGCCAGCAGCGACGGGACACCCGACACCTACGAGCAGTACTTC. Its translation is CASSDGTPDTYEQYF.

The chain is built from TRBV9 and TRBJ2-1; no firm D call. Trimming removed 4 bases at V and 4 bases at J, with 12 bases between. This CDR3 is 14 amino acids long. CDR1 SGDLS and CDR2 YYNGEE come from the germline V gene. The CDR3 here is CASSIGFGYNEQFF. Here the CDR3 DNA reads TGTGCCAGCAGCATAGGGTTCGGGTACAATGAGCAGTTCTTC.

V and J are TRBV7-9 and TRBJ1-2; tentatively, D is TRBD1 (6 bases). The CDR3 is made up of 17 amino acids. Deletions cut 0 bases from V and 1 base from J, with 15 bases between. CDR1 and CDR2 from the germline V gene are SEHNR and FQNEAQ (reference sequence). In nucleotides, the CDR3 is TGTGCCAGCAGCTTAGCGGTTGGGGGGCTTCTTAACTATGGCTACACCTTC. This translates into CASSLAVGGLLNYGYTF.

V gene TRBV2 combines with J gene TRBJ1-1, with D unclear. The CDR3 runs 13 residues. V shed 3 bases and J shed 7 bases, with 12 bases lying between them. Germline V CDR1 and CDR2: SNHLY, FYNNEI. DNA of the CDR3: TGTGCCAGCAGTGACACGGTGACGCATGAAGCTTTCTTT. Its protein product is CASSDTVTHEAFF.

The chain uses TRBV28 and TRBJ2-1; either TRBD1 or TRBD2 may supply D (6 bases each). Trimming removed 6 bases from V and 9 bases from J, with 27 bases in between. This CDR3 comprises 17 residues. Germline V lookup: CDR1 MDHEN, CDR2 SYDVKM. CDR3 amino acids: CASSFFSGKGVLGEQFF. CDR3 DNA: TGTGCCAGCAGCTTCTTTAGCGGTAAGGGGGTCCTCGGTGAGCAGTTCTTC.

J is TRBJ2-1 and V is TRBV19; 11 bases line up with TRBD2. CDR1 LNHDA and CDR2 SQIVND come from the germline V gene (reference sequence). The CDR3 contains 15 residues. V was clipped by 4 bases and J by 7 bases; unmatched bases: 6. CDR3 residues: CASSTLAGGGNEQFF. The CDR3 DNA is TGTGCCAGTAGTACTTTAGCGGGAGGGGGGAATGAGCAGTTCTTC.

This clone was recorded once. The chain is built from TRBV28 and TRBJ1-1, with 9 bases identical to TRBD1. There are 15 residues in the CDR3. J gave up 7 bases and V 3 bases, and 9 bases lay outside the gene matches. CDR1 and CDR2 (germline): MDHEN, SYDVKM. CDR3 nucleotides: TGTGCCAGCAGTTTTCCCCTCCCGACAGGGGGTGAAGCTTTCTTT. Amino acids: CASSFPLPTGGEAFF.

The chain links TRBV6-6 to TRBJ1-2; D perhaps matches TRBD1 (6 bases). The CDR3 extends over 12 amino acids. Germline V lookup: CDR1 MNHNY, CDR2 SVGAGI (reference sequence). The ends were cut back, 6 bases at V and 4 bases at J, with 9 bases in the middle. CDR3 in amino acids: CASSVDSYGYTF. CDR3 DNA sequence: TGTGCCAGCAGCGTGGACAGCTATGGCTACACCTTC.

This clone was recorded only once. The chain recombines TRBV7-9 with TRBJ2-6; no clear D gene. Germline V gene data show CDR1 as SEHNR and CDR2 as FQNEAQ (reference sequence). The CDR3 length is 15 residues. Trimming stripped 1 base from V and 4 bases from J, with 8 bases between. The CDR3 region is CASSLDTPGANVLTF. The CDR3 nucleotides are TGTGCCAGCAGCTTAGATACCCCCGGGGCCAACGTCCTGACTTTC.

The chain joins TRBV5-4 to TRBJ2-7, with a possible D match to TRBD2 (6 bases). The CDR3 extends over 14 amino acids. CDR1 SGHNT and CDR2 YYREEE come from the germline V gene (reference sequence). The germline V and J ends were trimmed by 5 bases and 6 bases, with 18 bases remaining between them. In DNA form, the CDR3 reads TGTGCCAGCAGTCCTCCCGGGACTCCCTTCGAGCAGTACTTC. This translates into CASSPPGTPFEQYF.

V and J are TRBV29-1 and TRBJ2-7; D is undetermined. Germline V gene lookup returns CDR1 SQVTM and CDR2 ANQGSEA. CDR3 length: 12 residues. V dropped 6 bases and J dropped 4 bases, with 13 bases sitting between them. This CDR3 is CSVLTRRYEQYF. CDR3 bases: TGCAGCGTCTTGACCCGCCGGTACGAGCAGTACTTC.

In its sample, this clone is medium-sized. The chain has TRBV15 and TRBJ1-5; perhaps TRBD1 as D (5 bases). The CDR3 is 15 residues long. Germline CDR1 is LNHNV and CDR2 is YYDKDF (reference sequence). V shed 3 bases and J shed 5 bases, with 14 bases lying between them. In DNA, the CDR3 is TGTGCCACCAGCAGGATGGGCAGGGAGGATCAGCCCCAGCATTTT. This gives the protein CATSRMGREDQPQHF.

The rearrangement links TRBV5-1 to TRBJ2-1; 11 bases align to TRBD2. Germline V CDR1 and CDR2: SGHRS, YFSETQ. The junction had 9 bases not matched to a gene; V was cut back by 3 bases and J by 10 bases. The CDR3 totals 15 residues. CDR3 DNA sequence: TGCGCCAGCAGCTCCGCTAGCGGGGGGATTAGGGAGCAGTTCTTC. This translates into CASSSASGGIREQFF.

The chain combines TRBV7-6 with TRBJ1-1, with TRBD1 as a possible D gene (5 bases). The CDR3 is 14 residues long. The V gene's germline CDR1 is SGHVS and CDR2 FNYEAQ. Trimming removed 3 bases from V and 1 base from J, with 9 bases in between. CDR3 in amino acids: CASSLIGQNTEAFF. CDR3 nucleotide sequence: TGTGCCAGCAGCTTGATAGGACAGAACACTGAAGCTTTCTTT.

This sequence joins TRBV12-5 and TRBJ2-1; 7 bases align to TRBD1. Germline loops: CDR1 LGHNT, CDR2 FRNRAP. The V and J ends lost 5 bases and 12 bases, in that order; junction bases with no gene match: 16. The CDR3 is made up of 15 amino acids. Here the CDR3 DNA reads TGTGCTAGTGGTCTGGCCGGGACAGCCCGTCCTCGGCAGTTCTTC. This encodes CASGLAGTARPRQFF.

The V call is TRBV10-3, the J call TRBJ2-7; D perhaps matches TRBD2 (6 bases). V was trimmed by 2 bases and J by 5 bases, leaving 7 bases between them. There are 12 residues in the CDR3. CDR1 is ENHRY, CDR2 SYGVKD, per germline. The CDR3 reads CAISERGNEQYF. CDR3 DNA: TGTGCCATCAGTGAGCGGGGGAACGAGCAGTACTTC.

This chain links TRBV4-1 with TRBJ2-7, with D hard to call. V dropped 0 bases and J dropped 3 bases, with 15 bases sitting between them. The length of the CDR3 is 16 residues. The V gene's germline CDR1 is MGHRA and CDR2 YSYEKL. CDR3 nucleotide sequence: TGCGCCAGCAGCCAAGAGGCCGTACGCCAGTACTACGAGCAGTACTTC. It codes for CASSQEAVRQYYEQYF.

The rearrangement links TRBV18 to TRBJ1-2; a possible D gene is TRBD1 (5 bases). The V and J ends lost 0 bases and 4 bases respectively, with 9 bases between them. CDR3 length: 14 residues. CDR1 KGHSH and CDR2 LQKENI come from the germline V gene. Here the CDR3 reads CASSPPTESYGYTF. The CDR3, as DNA: TGTGCCAGCTCACCACCGACAGAGAGCTATGGCTACACCTTC.

The chain employs TRBV4-1 and TRBJ2-3; D possibly corresponds to TRBD2 (6 bases). The CDR3 loop spans 16 amino acids. Per germline, CDR1 MGHRA and CDR2 YSYEKL. Trimming pared 0 bases from V and 0 bases from J, leaving 10 bases between. Here the CDR3 reads CASSQDRLGSTDTQYF. CDR3 in DNA: TGCGCCAGCAGCCAAGATCGACTAGGGAGCACAGATACGCAGTATTTT.

This chain uses TRBV5-1 with TRBJ1-6; a possible D gene is TRBD1 (6 bases). The V end was cut by 4 bases, the J end by 5 bases, with 19 bases between. The CDR3 runs 17 residues. The germline CDR1 and CDR2 sequences are SGHRS and YFSETQ. CDR3 nucleotide sequence: TGCGCCAGCAGCCGTACGGTCACAGGGACGAATAATTCACCCCTCCACTTT. Its translation is CASSRTVTGTNNSPLHF.

V and J are TRBV5-1 and TRBJ1-2, with D perhaps matching TRBD1 (5 bases). V lost 4 bases, J lost 8 bases, and 9 bases lay in between. This CDR3 contains 11 residues. Germline CDR1 reads SGHRS; CDR2 reads YFSETQ. CDR3 DNA: TGCGCCAGCAGCCTCGGGGGGGGCTACACCTTC. It yields the protein CASSLGGGYTF.

This clone was seen more than once but under ten times. V and J are TRBV4-1 and TRBJ1-2, with unresolved D. This CDR3 spans 15 amino acids. Germline CDR1 is MGHRA and CDR2 is YSYEKL. With 6 bases removed from V and 3 bases from J, the gap between germline ends came to 17 bases. CDR3 region: CASSRVAGVDYGYTF. The CDR3 bases are TGCGCCAGCAGTCGGGTCGCCGGGGTAGACTATGGCTACACCTTC.